One sample yielded the 2 T cell receptor beta chains listed below, sequenced in a study of low-dose radiotherapy and immunotherapy resistance in tumors. The time point was: after trial treatment. As to treatment: LDRT plus nivolumab, ipilimumab, low-dose cyclophosphamide and aspirin (RACIN trial). Gene-specific TRAV and TRBV primers were used for first-strand cDNA, covering alpha and beta chains. Amplification of TCRs used a constant-region primer and V-primer adapter for about 21 PCR cycles. From the reads, TCRdb called clonotypes with MiXCR, one entry per CDR3 protein. Seen here are 95,000 to 100,000 distinct CDR3 sequences, about 20% observed once, and the top ten hold 4.1%. Sample: PBMCs, taken after low-dose radiotherapy plus immunotherapy. The receptors here all came from a male donor with prostate cancer.

The table lists this clonotype with many counts. The J gene is TRBJ2-7, the V gene TRBV5-1; 7 bases map to TRBD1. The CDR3 length is 14 residues. The germline V gene encodes CDR1 SGHRS and CDR2 YFSETQ. Trimming removed 0 bases from V and 2 bases from J; junction bases left unmatched: 2. DNA for the CDR3: TGCGCCAGCAGCTTGGGACAGGGTCCCTACGAGCAGTACTTC. Encoded protein: CASSLGQGPYEQYF.

This clonotype was observed at least ten times. This chain connects TRBV27 to TRBJ2-3; either TRBD1 or TRBD2 may fit D (5 bases each). Deletions cut 3 bases from V and 4 bases from J, with 14 bases between. Germline V gives CDR1 MNHEY, CDR2 SMNVEV (reference sequence). The CDR3 is 15 amino acids. CDR3 sequence reads: CASSLGTISADTQYF. The DNA for the CDR3 is TGTGCCAGCAGTTTGGGGACCATCTCAGCAGATACGCAGTATTTT.